The 10 T cell receptor beta chains below come from one sample, sequenced in a study of neurological immune-mediated disorders (dated by TCRdb to about 2019). The library was obtained by 5' RACE. The data were produced on an Illumina HiSeq 2500. The public reads were quality trimmed at Q25 with fastp and then assembled into clones with MiXCR by TCRdb, keeping productive beta chains. One record per CDR3 amino acid sequence lists the most common genes and DNA. This sample lists 70,000 to 95,000 distinct CDR3 sequences; roughly 13% were detected once. The ten most abundant clones make up 5% of the sample. The meaning of the sample's time point label: longitudinal time-point 2. The sequenced material came from PBMCs. The receptors were gathered from a female donor with HTLV-1-associated myelopathy (HAM/TSP).

This rearrangement joins TRBV28 to TRBJ2-2, with TRBD2 matching 11 bases. The V gene end was trimmed by 2 bases and the J gene end by 6 bases; junction bases not matched to a gene: 2. The CDR3 covers 15 residues. Germline-derived CDR1 and CDR2 are MDHEN and SYDVKM. The CDR3: CASSLVAGGPGELFF. CDR3 DNA sequence: TGTGCCAGCAGTTTAGTAGCGGGGGGGCCCGGGGAGCTGTTTTTT.

This clonotype was seen many times. This sequence joins TRBV4-2 and TRBJ2-2; 11 positions match TRBD2. This CDR3 has 17 amino acids. V shed 4 bases, J shed 0 bases, and the junction held 4 bases outside the gene matches. The germline gives CDR1 LGHNA, CDR2 YNFKEQ. The CDR3 here is CASSRELAGANTGELFF. The CDR3 DNA is TGTGCCAGCAGCCGAGAACTAGCGGGGGCGAACACCGGGGAGCTGTTTTTT.

This clonotype was seen a handful of times. The gene calls are TRBV12-3 or TRBV12-4 and TRBJ1-5; the D is unclear. Trimming stripped 3 bases from V and 6 bases from J, with 6 bases between. The CDR3 extends over 12 amino acids. For the CDR3, the DNA is TGTGCCAGCAGTTTCGGTAGTCAGCCCCAGCATTTT. Amino acids: CASSFGSQPQHF.

This clonotype was recorded many times. V and J are TRBV10-3 and TRBJ2-3; 11 bases agree with TRBD1. The CDR3 spans 14 residues. V shed 6 bases, J shed 5 bases, and the junction held 4 bases outside the gene matches. CDR1 is ENHRY and CDR2 is SYGVKD in the germline V gene. Written as DNA, the CDR3 is TGTGCCATCAGAGGGACAGGGGGGGGAGATACGCAGTATTTT. It translates to CAIRGTGGGDTQYF.

This clonotype has ten or more counts. V gene TRBV4-1 combines with J gene TRBJ2-3; TRBD2 matches 9 bases. V lost 4 bases to trimming and J lost 0 bases; unmatched junction nucleotides: 8. This CDR3 spans 17 amino acids. Germline V gene data show CDR1 as MGHRA and CDR2 as YSYEKL. In DNA form, the CDR3 reads TGCGCCAGCAGCCCCCCCCCCGGGACTAGCAGCACAGATACGCAGTATTTT. Translating gives CASSPPPGTSSTDTQYF.

This clonotype has at least ten counts. This chain connects TRBV4-2 to TRBJ1-6, with D uncertain. The V gene lost 0 bases and the J gene lost 9 bases, with 15 bases spanning the gap. Per the germline V gene, CDR1 is LGHNA and CDR2 is YNFKEQ. CDR3 length: 16 amino acids. CDR3 coding DNA: TGTGCCAGCAGCCAAGATGGACCGGGCACTGCTTCACCCCTCCACTTT. Translation gives CASSQDGPGTASPLHF.

This clonotype was observed many times. J is TRBJ2-6 and V is TRBV28, with D uncertain. Germline loops: CDR1 MDHEN, CDR2 SYDVKM. The CDR3 loop spans 14 amino acids. V was trimmed by 6 bases and J by 4 bases, leaving 10 bases between them. As DNA, the CDR3 is TGTGCCAGCAGCCACACCTCGGGGGCCAACGTCCTGACTTTC. Protein product: CASSHTSGANVLTF.

This clonotype has only a few counts. V usage is TRBV6-1 and J usage is TRBJ2-3; either TRBD1 or TRBD2 may fit D (5 bases each). The CDR3 has 16 amino acids. Germline V lookup: CDR1 MNHNS, CDR2 SASEGT. Trimming pared 2 bases from V and 1 base from J, leaving 13 bases between. Written as DNA, the CDR3 is TGTGCCAGCAGTGAAAGTGGGGGATTGGGCACAGATACGCAGTATTTT. Translating it yields CASSESGGLGTDTQYF.

V and J are TRBV7-9 and TRBJ2-6, with D possibly matching TRBD1 (5 bases). Germline CDR1 and CDR2: SEHNR and FQNEAQ (reference sequence). There are 16 residues in the CDR3. Trimming cost V 6 bases and J 1 base, with 13 bases left between them. The CDR3 region is CASRYPRVSGANVLTF. In nucleotides, the CDR3 is TGTGCCAGCAGATATCCCAGGGTTTCTGGGGCCAACGTCCTGACTTTC.

Ten or more counts support this clonotype. The V and J genes are TRBV10-3 and TRBJ1-2; possibly TRBD1 for D (5 bases). The ends were cut back, 0 bases at V and 3 bases at J, with 14 bases in the middle. Germline-derived CDR1 and CDR2 are ENHRY and SYGVKD. The CDR3 covers 16 residues. This chain's CDR3 is CAISESWGGTDYGYTF. The CDR3 coding sequence is TGTGCCATCAGTGAGTCGTGGGGGGGTACGGACTATGGCTACACCTTC.